This T cell receptor (beta chain) originates from a study of control samples from healthy donors and cancer patients. TCRdb's copy holds only in-frame clones and misses some; the assay was immunoSEQ multiplex PCR. This sample has fewer than 15,000 clones, with approximately 80% found just once. This CDR3 region has 14 residues. J was trimmed by 11 bases and V by 7 bases; bases with no gene match: 14. Germline lookup yields CDR1 SGHTA and CDR2 FQGNSA. Source material: formalin-fixed, paraffin-embedded tissue. The receptor was derived from a female donor with lung cancer. The J gene is TRBJ2-1, the V gene TRBV7-2, with 7 bases fitting TRBD1. The CDR3 region is CASTWGRWDSKQFF. The CDR3 DNA sequence: TGTGCCAGCACTTGGGGCCGGTGGGACAGCAAGCAGTTCTTC.